These 22 T cell receptor beta chains share one sample of origin, sequenced in a study of T cell repertoires in ileal Crohn's disease. Some clones are missing from TCRdb's copy, which holds only in-frame ones; the method was immunoSEQ multiplex PCR. The table includes roughly 28,000 clones, about 81% detected once. The sequencing sample was made of ileal tissue. These receptors originate from an adult with Crohn's disease.

The chain has TRBV4-1 and TRBJ2-3; D unresolved. Germline loops: CDR1 MGHRA, CDR2 YSYEKL. The CDR3 has 15 residues. V was cut by 0 bases and J by 4 bases, with 11 bases left in between. As DNA, the CDR3 is TGCGCCAGCAGCCAAGATCGAGGATCCTCAGATACGCAGTATTTT. Translation gives CASSQDRGSSDTQYF.

The chain links TRBV6-1 to TRBJ1-2; TRBD1 aligns across 11 bases. The V and J ends lost 10 bases and 3 bases, in that order; junction bases with no gene match: 7. Germline assignment: CDR1 MNHNS and CDR2 SASEGT. The CDR3 has 14 residues. The CDR3 sequence is CATRTGGYYYGYTF. CDR3 DNA: TGTGCCACCCGGACAGGGGGCTACTACTATGGCTACACCTTC.

The V and J genes are TRBV27 and TRBJ1-2; 9 bases align to TRBD1. The germline V gene encodes CDR1 MNHEY and CDR2 SMNVEV (reference sequence). CDR3 size: 16 residues. Germline trimming cut 3 bases from V and 8 bases from J; bases unmatched to any gene: 13. The CDR3 region is CASSFFTGGASRGYTF. The CDR3 DNA sequence: TGTGCCAGCAGTTTCTTTACAGGGGGCGCATCTAGAGGCTACACCTTC.

This clone was counted a single time. The CDR3 is CAWSGLAGGTQETQYF. The CDR3 coding sequence is TGTGCCTGGAGCGGACTAGCGGGGGGGACACAAGAGACCCAGTACTTC. The chain uses TRBV30 and TRBJ2-5, with 15 positions matching TRBD2. This CDR3 spans 16 amino acids. Trimming cost V 3 bases and J 2 bases; bases outside gene matches: 4. Germline V CDR1 and CDR2: GTSNPN, SVGIG (reference sequence).

This chain links TRBV27 with TRBJ1-1; 8 nucleotides align to TRBD1. J gave up 4 bases and V 4 bases, and 5 bases lay outside the gene matches. This CDR3 is 14 amino acids long. Germline CDR1 is MNHEY and CDR2 is SMNVEV (reference sequence). CDR3 protein: CASSSGQGFTEAFF. The CDR3 coding sequence is TGTGCCAGCAGTTCAGGACAGGGTTTCACTGAAGCTTTCTTT.

CDR3 coding DNA: TGTGCCAGCAGCCGCGGAGGGGTAAACATCTACGAGCAGTACTTC. This codes for CASSRGGVNIYEQYF. The chain carries TRBV7-2 and TRBJ2-7, with D possibly being TRBD2 (6 bases). Trimming cost V 5 bases and J 3 bases, with 17 bases left between them. The CDR3 is 15 amino acids. Germline lookup yields CDR1 SGHTA and CDR2 FQGNSA.

This chain links TRBV5-6 with TRBJ1-3, with 11 bases aligning to TRBD1. With 2 bases clipped from V and 2 bases from J, the junction kept 12 bases outside the gene matches. This CDR3 is built from 19 residues. CDR1 SGHDT and CDR2 YYEEEE come from the germline V gene. The CDR3 DNA follows: TGTGCCAGCAGCTTAGCTTTCCGGGACAGGGGGTTTCCTGGAAACACCATATATTTT. Translation gives CASSLAFRDRGFPGNTIYF.

The chain joins TRBV6-5 to TRBJ1-1; tentative D call: TRBD1 (6 bases). V shed 5 bases and J shed 5 bases, with 15 bases lying between them. The CDR3 consists of 14 residues. Per the germline V gene, CDR1 is MNHEY and CDR2 is SVGAGI. The DNA of the CDR3 is TGTGCCAGCAGTCCGGACAGTTGGGGTACTGAAGCTTTCTTT. Its protein product is CASSPDSWGTEAFF.

The chain joins TRBV7-2 to TRBJ1-4; 9 bases agree with TRBD1. After removal of 6 bases from V and 7 bases from J, the junction contained 9 bases not matched to a gene. Germline V gene lookup returns CDR1 SGHTA and CDR2 FQGNSA. There are 15 residues in the CDR3. CDR3 protein: CASRPGTGPSEKLFF. The CDR3 DNA follows: TGTGCCAGCAGACCTGGGACAGGGCCCTCTGAAAAACTGTTTTTT.

This sequence joins TRBV5-5 and TRBJ2-7; TRBD1 matches 7 bases. This CDR3 has 14 amino acids. Germline trimming cut 4 bases from V and 0 bases from J; bases unmatched to any gene: 4. Germline CDR1 and CDR2: SGHKS and YYEKEE (reference sequence). This CDR3 is CASSRQGFSYEQYF. CDR3 sequence (DNA): TGTGCCAGCAGCAGACAGGGATTCTCCTACGAGCAGTACTTC.

This clone was seen a handful of times. The chain combines TRBV30 with TRBJ1-2; TRBD1 might be the D (5 bases). The germline gives CDR1 GTSNPN, CDR2 SVGIG (reference sequence). This CDR3 is 12 amino acids long. Trimming removed 7 bases at V and 4 bases at J, with 13 bases between. CDR3 DNA sequence: TGTGCCTCGCATCAGGGCATCTATGGCTACACCTTC. Translation gives CASHQGIYGYTF.

The V and J genes are TRBV9 and TRBJ1-3; no reliable D call. V gave up 0 bases and J gave up 0 bases, with 7 bases separating them. CDR1 and CDR2 from the germline V gene are SGDLS and YYNGEE. The CDR3 contains 15 residues. CDR3 nucleotides: TGTGCCAGCAGCGTAGCCACTAACTCTGGAAACACCATATATTTT. This sequence encodes CASSVATNSGNTIYF.

The V call is TRBV4-3, the J call TRBJ2-7, with D perhaps TRBD1 (6 bases). V lost 0 bases, J lost 6 bases, and 15 bases lay in between. The CDR3 has 15 residues. Germline CDR1 reads LGHNA; CDR2 reads YSLEER. DNA of the CDR3: TGCGCCAGCAGCCAAGAGGTTGGCAGGGGCTTCGAGCAGTACTTC. Translation gives CASSQEVGRGFEQYF.

This chain connects TRBV5-6 to TRBJ2-7, with TRBD1 matching over 9 bases. CDR3 size: 16 residues. CDR1 SGHDT and CDR2 YYEEEE come from the germline V gene. Trimming cost V 4 bases and J 5 bases; bases outside gene matches: 13. This chain's CDR3 is CASSHPGTGLHHEQYF. In nucleotides, the CDR3 is TGTGCCAGCAGCCATCCCGGGACAGGGCTGCACCACGAGCAGTACTTC.

The chain uses TRBV9 and TRBJ2-3, with TRBD1 matching over 7 bases. Per germline, CDR1 SGDLS and CDR2 YYNGEE. After removal of 4 bases from V and 1 base from J, the junction contained 3 bases not matched to a gene. There are 14 residues in the CDR3. The CDR3, as DNA: TGTGCCAGCAGCCATGGACAGGGCACAGATACGCAGTATTTT. It translates to CASSHGQGTDTQYF. Full variable domain (missing parts from reference TRBV9 and TRBJ2-3): DSGVTQTPKHLITATGQRVTLRCSPRSGDLSVYWYQQSLDQGLQFLIQYYNGEERAKGNILERFSAQQFPDLHSELNLSSLELGDSALYFCASSHGQGTDTQYFGPGTRLTVL.

The chain is built from TRBV15 and TRBJ1-2; D remains unclear. The CDR3 contains 11 residues. V lost 3 bases and J 4 bases, leaving 3 bases between the germline ends. Looked up from germline, CDR1 is LNHNV and CDR2 is YYDKDF (reference sequence). In DNA, the CDR3 is TGTGCCACCAGCAGCTTCTATGGCTACACCTTC. Translation gives CATSSFYGYTF.

The J gene is TRBJ2-1, the V gene TRBV7-3; 10 bases map to TRBD1. Germline V lookup: CDR1 SGHTA, CDR2 FQGTGA. V trimming: 0 bases; J trimming: 2 bases; junction bases outside the gene matches: 16. The CDR3 covers 21 residues. The CDR3: CASSLTSGRQGALIPYNEQFF. The CDR3 nucleotides read TGTGCCAGCAGCTTAACGAGCGGGAGACAGGGGGCTCTTATCCCCTACAATGAGCAGTTCTTC.

This chain joins TRBV7-2 and TRBJ1-1, with D possibly TRBD1 on 6 matching bases. Germline CDR1 reads SGHTA; CDR2 reads FQGNSA. The CDR3 loop spans 16 amino acids. V lost 5 bases and J lost 5, with 21 bases in between. The CDR3 reads CASSPLPGGAGTEAFF. The CDR3 DNA follows: TGTGCCAGCAGCCCCCTCCCGGGGGGCGCCGGGACTGAAGCTTTCTTT.

This clone occurred a few times. The germline gene is not matched at one end of the junction; a read error may be the cause. The chain joins TRBV7-6 to TRBJ2-3; unclear D gene. This CDR3 region has 13 residues. In germline, CDR1 is SGHVS, CDR2 FNYEAQ. The CDR3 bases are TGTGCCATCAGCGACTGGTTAACAGATACGCAGTATTTT. Translating it yields CAISDWLTDTQYF.

The V and J genes are TRBV13 and TRBJ1-2; 10 bases line up with TRBD1. CDR1 is PRHDT, CDR2 FYEKMQ, per germline (reference sequence). Trimming took 1 base from V and 5 from J; bases not matched to a gene: 7. This CDR3 comprises 16 residues. CDR3 nucleotide sequence: TGTGCCAGCAGCTTAGTCGCGGGACAGGGGATTTATGGCTACACCTTC. The encoded protein is CASSLVAGQGIYGYTF.

This clone occurred a few times. The chain combines TRBV27 with TRBJ1-5; TRBD1 agrees at 7 bases. The CDR3 consists of 14 residues. Germline V gene sequence: CDR1 MNHEY, CDR2 SMNVEV (reference sequence). The ends lost 5 bases at V and 4 bases at J; junction bases unmatched: 5. CDR3 sequence: CASSLEQGNQPQHF. CDR3 coding DNA: TGTGCCAGCAGTCTAGAACAGGGGAATCAGCCCCAGCATTTT.

V and J are TRBV7-8 and TRBJ2-7; 7 positions match TRBD1. Germline assignment: CDR1 SGHVS and CDR2 FQNEAQ. V shed 8 bases and J 5 bases; nucleotides not matched to a gene: 12. CDR3 size: 14 residues. Written as DNA, the CDR3 is TGTGCCAGCGGAAAAACAGGGGCTTACAACGAGCAGTACTTC. This gives the protein CASGKTGAYNEQYF. Drawing the rest from reference TRBV7-8 and TRBJ2-7, the complete variable domain is GAGVSQSPRYKVAKRGQDVALRCDPISGHVSLFWYQQALGQGPEFLTYFQNEAQLDKSGLPSDRFFAERPEGSVSTLKIQRTQQEDSAVYLCASGKTGAYNEQYFGPGTRLTVT.